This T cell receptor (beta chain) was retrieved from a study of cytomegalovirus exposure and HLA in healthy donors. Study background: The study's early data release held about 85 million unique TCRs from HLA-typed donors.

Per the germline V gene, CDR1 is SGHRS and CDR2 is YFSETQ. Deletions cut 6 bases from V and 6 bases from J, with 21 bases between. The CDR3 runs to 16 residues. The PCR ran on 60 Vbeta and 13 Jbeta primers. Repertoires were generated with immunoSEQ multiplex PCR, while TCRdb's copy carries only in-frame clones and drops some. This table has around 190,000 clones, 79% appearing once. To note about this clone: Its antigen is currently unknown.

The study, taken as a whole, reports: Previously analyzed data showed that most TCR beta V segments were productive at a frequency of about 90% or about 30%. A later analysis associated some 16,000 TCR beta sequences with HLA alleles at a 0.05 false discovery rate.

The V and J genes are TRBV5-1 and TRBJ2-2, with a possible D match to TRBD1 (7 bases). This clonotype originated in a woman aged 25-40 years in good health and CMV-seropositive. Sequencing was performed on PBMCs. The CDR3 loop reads CASTPYRRGQAGELFF. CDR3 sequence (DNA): TGCGCCAGCACGCCGTACCGGAGGGGGCAGGCCGGGGAGCTGTTTTTT. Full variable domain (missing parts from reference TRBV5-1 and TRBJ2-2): KAGVTQTPRYLIKTRGQQVTLSCSPISGHRSVSWYQQTPGQGLQFLFEYFSETQRNKGNFPGRFSGRQFSNSRSEMNVSTLELGDSALYLCASTPYRRGQAGELFFGEGSRLTVL.